Below, 14 T cell receptor beta chains from the same sample are listed, as sequenced in a study of technical replicates of blood from a handful of donors. Produced via immunoSEQ multiplex PCR; TCRdb's table is partial and in-frame only. The table records around 80,000 clones, 89% of them present only once. Sequencing was performed on T cells isolated from PBMCs. These receptors were taken from a human donor in good health.

This chain links TRBV19 with TRBJ2-1, with 8 nucleotides matching TRBD1. Germline values: CDR1 LNHDA, CDR2 SQIVND (reference sequence). V was pared by 1 base and J by 4 bases, with 3 bases of the junction left unmatched. The CDR3 runs 15 residues. The CDR3: CASSIARGLYNEQFF. The CDR3 region has the DNA TGTGCCAGTAGTATAGCCAGGGGGCTGTACAATGAGCAGTTCTTC.

The V gene is TRBV19, the J gene TRBJ2-3, with a weak D call TRBD1 (6 bases). The CDR3 sequence is 15 residues long. V was pared by 9 bases and J by 3 bases, with 19 bases between. The V gene's germline CDR1 is LNHDA and CDR2 SQIVND (reference sequence). The CDR3 region has the DNA TGTGCCAGCAGAACTCCAGGGGTAAGAACAGATACGCAGTATTTT. It translates to CASRTPGVRTDTQYF. Supplemented by reference TRBV19 and TRBJ2-3, the full variable domain reads DGGITQSPKYLFRKEGQNVTLSCEQNLNHDAMYWYRQDPGQGLRLIYYSQIVNDFQKGDIAEGYSVSREKKESFPLTVTSAQKNPTAFYLCASRTPGVRTDTQYFGPGTRLTVL.

J is TRBJ1-1 and V is TRBV28; TRBD1 is a possible D gene (5 bases). Trimming took 5 bases from V and 6 from J, leaving 16 bases between them. CDR3 length equals 14 residues. Germline V gene lookup returns CDR1 MDHEN and CDR2 SYDVKM. The CDR3 region has the DNA TGTGCCAGCAGTATAACAGGAGAAGCCGCTGAAGCTTTCTTT. Protein product: CASSITGEAAEAFF.

V usage is TRBV11-3 and J usage is TRBJ2-1, with TRBD2 matching over 7 bases. The V segment lost 1 base and the J segment 6 bases; nucleotides outside the gene matches: 12. Germline lookup yields CDR1 SGHNT and CDR2 YENEEA. The CDR3 sequence is 17 residues long. CDR3 DNA: TGTGCCAGCAGCTTAGGGGGGAGGGACTACCACATCAATGAGCAGTTCTTC. Amino acid sequence: CASSLGGRDYHINEQFF.

The V gene is TRBV30, the J gene TRBJ2-2; 12 nucleotides match TRBD2. The CDR3 consists of 16 residues. The germline V gene has CDR1 GTSNPN and CDR2 SVGIG (reference sequence). V was clipped by 2 bases and J by 5 bases; unmatched bases: 6. CDR3 DNA: TGTGCCTGGAGTATAGGACTAGCGGGATGGACCGGGGAGCTGTTTTTT. Translating gives CAWSIGLAGWTGELFF.

The sample holds one count of this clone. The chain uses TRBV4-2 and TRBJ1-4; 8 bases line up with TRBD1. J gave up 6 bases and V 1 base, and 7 bases lay outside the gene matches. Germline V gene data show CDR1 as LGHNA and CDR2 as YNFKEQ. CDR3 length: 16 residues. CDR3 sequence reads: CASSQVSRGRDEKLFF. The CDR3 DNA sequence: TGTGCCAGCAGCCAAGTCAGCAGGGGGCGGGATGAAAAACTGTTTTTT.

The chain employs TRBV15 and TRBJ2-7; 11 nucleotides align to TRBD2. V gave up 1 base and J gave up 7 bases; unmatched junction bases: 6. Germline CDR1 and CDR2: LNHNV and YYDKDF (reference sequence). This CDR3 is built from 15 residues. The CDR3: CATSRGLAGGQEQYF. In DNA form, the CDR3 reads TGTGCCACCAGCAGAGGGCTAGCGGGAGGTCAAGAGCAGTACTTC.

The chain combines TRBV6-5 with TRBJ1-1, with no clear D. V lost 5 bases and J 3 bases, leaving 10 bases between the germline ends. The germline V gene has CDR1 MNHEY and CDR2 SVGAGI. The CDR3 covers 13 residues. The CDR3 loop reads CASSQNSYTEAFF. CDR3 in DNA: TGTGCCAGCAGTCAGAATTCATACACTGAAGCTTTCTTT.

Notes on this clone: Other DNA sequences in this specimen translate into the identical CDR3. The V and J genes are TRBV7-2 and TRBJ2-7, with 11 positions matching TRBD2. Trimming at V came to 5 bases and at J to 1 base, leaving 4 bases not matched to a gene. The germline V gene encodes CDR1 SGHTA and CDR2 FQGNSA. This CDR3 has 15 amino acids. The CDR3 loop reads CASSVRLAGSYEQYF. In DNA, the CDR3 is TGTGCCAGCAGCGTCCGACTAGCGGGGTCCTACGAGCAGTACTTC.

The rearrangement links TRBV2 to TRBJ2-2, with TRBD2 as a possible D gene (7 bases). V was pared by 7 bases and J by 3 bases, with 15 bases between. The CDR3 spans 15 residues. CDR1 is SNHLY, CDR2 FYNNEI, per germline. The DNA of the CDR3 is TGTGCCAGCAAGGGGGGGTCCAGGGACACCGGGGAGCTGTTTTTT. This codes for CASKGGSRDTGELFF.

Concerning this clone itself: The same CDR3 also results from other DNA sequences found in this sample. CDR3: CASSIGRNTEAFF. The DNA for the CDR3 is TGTGCCAGTAGTATCGGGAGGAACACTGAAGCTTTCTTT. The rearrangement joins TRBV19 to TRBJ1-1; no clear D gene. Germline lookup yields CDR1 LNHDA and CDR2 SQIVND (reference sequence). The V gene lost 3 bases and the J gene lost 1 base, with 6 bases spanning the gap. This CDR3 contains 13 residues.

This clone has just one count. This sequence joins TRBV6-6 and TRBJ2-3; TRBD2 matches at 8 bases. The CDR3 has 15 residues. The germline V gene encodes CDR1 MNHNY and CDR2 SVGAGI (reference sequence). J lost 3 bases, V lost 8 bases, and 10 bases had no gene match. The chain's CDR3 is CASGSSGSPTDTQYF. DNA for the CDR3: TGTGCCAGCGGATCCAGCGGGAGCCCTACAGATACGCAGTATTTT.

This chain connects TRBV5-4 to TRBJ1-1; TRBD1 matches at 12 bases. Trimming removed 4 bases from V and 4 bases from J; junction bases left unmatched: 8. The CDR3 is made up of 16 amino acids. Germline assignment: CDR1 SGHNT and CDR2 YYREEE (reference sequence). This chain's CDR3 is CASSLGTGGFGTEAFF. The DNA of the CDR3 is TGTGCCAGCAGCCTAGGGACAGGGGGCTTCGGCACTGAAGCTTTCTTT.

CDR3 in amino acids: CASSEVAGVTYEQYF. The CDR3 nucleotides read TGTGCCAGCAGTGAAGTGGCGGGAGTCACCTACGAGCAGTACTTC. The rearrangement links TRBV6-1 to TRBJ2-7; TRBD2 aligns across 7 bases. The germline gives CDR1 MNHNS, CDR2 SASEGT. CDR3 length: 15 residues. Trimming at V came to 1 base and at J to 2 bases, leaving 5 bases not matched to a gene.